The source of this T cell receptor beta chain is a study of T cells after yellow fever vaccination. Study-level information: It was SMART-Seq v4 Ultra Low Input that prepared the fractions with low cell numbers.

Study-wide results and caveats: Post-booster samples contained most primary-vaccination clones (approximately 95% CD4, roughly 88% CD8).

The sample holds a few counts of this clonotype. Its antigen remains unidentified. TCRdb reanalysed the 5' RACE reads using MiXCR and keeps one entry per CDR3 protein. The sample yields 620,000 or so distinct CDR3 sequences, about 15% seen once. The CDR3 is made up of 12 amino acids. The V gene's germline CDR1 is MNHNS and CDR2 SASEGT. V was cut by 7 bases and J by 10 bases, with 13 bases left in between. V usage is TRBV6-1 and J usage is TRBJ1-4, with D possibly matching TRBD1 (6 bases). This TCR derives from a man aged 18 to 30 who received the YFV17D yellow fever vaccine. Sequenced material: PBMCs, taken less than 6 days after the first yellow fever vaccination. CDR3 loop: CASTSEDRKLFF. DNA for the CDR3: TGTGCCAGCACGAGTGAGGACAGAAAACTGTTTTTT.